Reported below is one TCR beta chain. The data originate from a study of cytomegalovirus exposure and HLA in healthy donors. The PCR used 60 Vbeta and 13 Jbeta primers. Sequencing used immunoSEQ multiplex PCR; TCRdb keeps in-frame clones, though not all of them. The sample holds fewer than 200,000 clones, around 80% seen once. This CDR3 is built from 15 residues. With V trimmed by 6 bases and J by 2 bases, 8 bases remained unmatched. From germline, CDR1 is MDHEN and CDR2 SYDVKM. The chain uses TRBV28 and TRBJ2-3, with 7 nucleotides matching TRBD1. The receptor was derived from a man in his thirties or forties in good health and CMV-seronegative. Sequences were obtained from PBMCs. This chain's CDR3 is CASRITRGHTDTQYF. CDR3 DNA sequence: TGTGCCAGCAGAATAACGAGGGGGCACACAGATACGCAGTATTTT.